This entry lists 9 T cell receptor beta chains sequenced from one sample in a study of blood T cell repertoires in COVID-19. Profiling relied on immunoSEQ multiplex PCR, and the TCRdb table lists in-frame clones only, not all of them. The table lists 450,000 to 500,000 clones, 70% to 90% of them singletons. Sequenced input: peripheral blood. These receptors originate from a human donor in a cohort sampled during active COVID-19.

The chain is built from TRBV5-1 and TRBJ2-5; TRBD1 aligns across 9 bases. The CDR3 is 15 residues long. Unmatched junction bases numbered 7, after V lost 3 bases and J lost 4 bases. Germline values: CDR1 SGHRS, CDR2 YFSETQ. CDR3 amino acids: CASSSSDRGRETQYF. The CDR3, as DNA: TGCGCCAGCAGCTCCTCGGACAGGGGAAGAGAGACCCAGTACTTC. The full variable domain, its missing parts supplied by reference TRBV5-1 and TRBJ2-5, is KAGVTQTPRYLIKTRGQQVTLSCSPISGHRSVSWYQQTPGQGLQFLFEYFSETQRNKGNFPGRFSGRQFSNSRSEMNVSTLELGDSALYLCASSSSDRGRETQYFGPGTRLLVL.

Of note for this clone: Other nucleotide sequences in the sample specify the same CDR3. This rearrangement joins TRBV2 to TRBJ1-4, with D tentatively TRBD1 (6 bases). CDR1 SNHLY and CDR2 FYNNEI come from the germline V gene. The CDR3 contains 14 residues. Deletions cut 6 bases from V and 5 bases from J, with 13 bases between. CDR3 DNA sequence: TGTGCCAGCAGGGAGACAGGTTTGAATGAAAAACTGTTTTTT. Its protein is CASRETGLNEKLFF. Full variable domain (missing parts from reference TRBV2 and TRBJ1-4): EPEVTQTPSHQVTQMGQEVILRCVPISNHLYFYWYRQILGQKVEFLVSFYNNEISEKSEIFDDQFSVERPDGSNFTLKIRSTKLEDSAMYFCASRETGLNEKLFFGSGTQLSVL.

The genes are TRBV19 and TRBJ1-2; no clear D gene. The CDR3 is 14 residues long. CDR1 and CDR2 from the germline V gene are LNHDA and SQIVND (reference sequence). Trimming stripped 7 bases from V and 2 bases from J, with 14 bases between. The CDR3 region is CASTQGLGNYGYTF. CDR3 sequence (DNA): TGTGCCAGTACCCAAGGACTGGGCAACTATGGCTACACCTTC. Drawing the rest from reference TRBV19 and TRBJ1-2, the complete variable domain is DGGITQSPKYLFRKEGQNVTLSCEQNLNHDAMYWYRQDPGQGLRLIYYSQIVNDFQKGDIAEGYSVSREKKESFPLTVTSAQKNPTAFYLCASTQGLGNYGYTFGSGTRLTVV.

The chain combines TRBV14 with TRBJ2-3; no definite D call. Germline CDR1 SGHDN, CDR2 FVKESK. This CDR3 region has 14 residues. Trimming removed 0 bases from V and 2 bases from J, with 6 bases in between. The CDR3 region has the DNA TGTGCCAGCAGCCAAGAGTCAATCACAGATACGCAGTATTTT. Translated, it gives CASSQESITDTQYF. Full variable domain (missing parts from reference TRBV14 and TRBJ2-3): EAGVTQFPSHSVIEKGQTVTLRCDPISGHDNLYWYRRVMGKEIKFLLHFVKESKQDESGMPNNRFLAERTGGTYSTLKVQPAELEDSGVYFCASSQESITDTQYFGPGTRLTVL.

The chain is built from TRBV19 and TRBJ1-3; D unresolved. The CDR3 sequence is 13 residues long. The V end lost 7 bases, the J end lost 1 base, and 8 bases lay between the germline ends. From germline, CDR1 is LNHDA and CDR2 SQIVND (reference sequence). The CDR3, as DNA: TGTGCCAGTAAATTATCTTCTGGAAACACCATATATTTT. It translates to CASKLSSGNTIYF.

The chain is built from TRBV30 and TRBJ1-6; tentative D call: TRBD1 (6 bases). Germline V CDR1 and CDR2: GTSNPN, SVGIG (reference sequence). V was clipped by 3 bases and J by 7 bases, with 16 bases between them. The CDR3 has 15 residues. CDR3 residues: CAWRGGGVKNSPLHF. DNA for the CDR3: TGTGCCTGGAGGGGTGGGGGCGTGAAGAATTCACCCCTCCACTTT.

CDR3 in DNA: TGTGCCAGCAGCCGGGATGGCTATGGCTACACCTTC. It translates to CASSRDGYGYTF. The J gene is TRBJ1-2, the V gene TRBV7-2, with D unclear. Per germline, CDR1 SGHTA and CDR2 FQGNSA. The CDR3 consists of 12 residues. The germline V and J ends were trimmed by 5 bases and 4 bases, with 8 bases remaining between them.

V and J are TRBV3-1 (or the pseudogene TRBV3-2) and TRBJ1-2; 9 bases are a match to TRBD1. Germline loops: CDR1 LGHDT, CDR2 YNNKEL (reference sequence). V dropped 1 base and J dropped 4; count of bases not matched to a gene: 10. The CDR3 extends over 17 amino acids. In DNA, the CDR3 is TGTGCCAGCAGCCAAGTAGGCCCAACAGGGGGCTTCTATGGCTACACCTTC. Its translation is CASSQVGPTGGFYGYTF.

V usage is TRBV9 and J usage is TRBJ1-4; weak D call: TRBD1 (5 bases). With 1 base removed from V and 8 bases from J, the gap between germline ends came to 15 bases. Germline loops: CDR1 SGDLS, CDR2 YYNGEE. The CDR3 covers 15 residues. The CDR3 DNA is TGTGCCAGCAGCGTAAATCAGGGTCATAACGAAAAACTGTTTTTT. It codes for CASSVNQGHNEKLFF. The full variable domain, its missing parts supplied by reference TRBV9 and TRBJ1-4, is DSGVTQTPKHLITATGQRVTLRCSPRSGDLSVYWYQQSLDQGLQFLIQYYNGEERAKGNILERFSAQQFPDLHSELNLSSLELGDSALYFCASSVNQGHNEKLFFGSGTQLSVL.